The rows below give T cell receptor beta chains drawn from one sample of a study of Tregs in tolerant kidney transplant recipients. Repertoires were generated with immunoSEQ multiplex PCR, while TCRdb's copy carries only in-frame clones and drops some. The sample carries around 20,000 clones, roughly four fifths recorded once. The sequencing input was Tregs from blood. The source is a human donor in good health. The CDR3 runs from the conserved cysteine through the conserved F or W. A D gene is named only where the DNA matches it firmly. Size tells how often a clone was seen (once, few, many) or the class of an expanded clone, and some rows leave it out.

TRBJ2-1 | TRBV2 | . | TRBD2 | CASTKGTSGLGEQFF | TGTGCCAGCACTAAAGGGACTAGCGGGCTGGGTGAGCAGTTCTTC
TRBJ2-3 | TRBV5-1 | . | TRBD2 | CASSSRGGVTDTQYF | TGCGCCAGCAGCTCCCGTGGGGGGGTCACAGATACGCAGTATTTT
TRBJ2-7 | TRBV2 | . | . | CASSVRTGADEQYF | TGTGCCAGCAGTGTACGGACGGGAGCCGACGAGCAGTACTTC
TRBJ1-2 | TRBV30 | . | TRBD1 | CAWTGGAYGYTF | TGTGCCTGGACAGGGGGTGCTTATGGCTACACCTTC
TRBJ2-7 | TRBV6-6 | . | TRBD1 | CASRPTGQGGNEQYF | TGTGCCAGCAGACCGACGGGACAGGGGGGAAACGAGCAGTACTTC
TRBJ2-7 | TRBV9 | . | . | CASSLQARRAREQYF | TGTGCCAGCTCCCTACAGGCCAGGCGGGCTCGGGAGCAGTACTTC
TRBJ1-2 | TRBV5-6 | . | . | CASSLVGGYTF | TGTGCCAGCAGCTTGGTGGGTGGCTACACCTTC
TRBJ2-5 | TRBV7-2 | . | . | CASSLVKLDQETQYF | TGTGCCAGCAGCTTAGTTAAACTCGACCAAGAGACCCAGTACTTC
TRBJ2-1 | TRBV5-1 | once | TRBD2 | CASSRQGGDEQFF | TGCGCCAGCAGCCGTCAGGGAGGGGATGAGCAGTTCTTC
TRBJ1-2 | TRBV11-3 | . | TRBD1 | CASSLSSTGEYGYTF | TGTGCCAGCAGCCTCTCCTCGACAGGGGAGTATGGCTACACCTTC
TRBJ2-2 | TRBV30 | once | TRBD2 | CAWSHFAGGSTGELFF | TGTGCCTGGAGTCACTTCGCGGGAGGGTCCACCGGGGAGCTGTTTTTT
TRBJ2-7 | TRBV27 | . | . | CASSVGTGLNEQYF | TGTGCCAGCAGCGTAGGAACAGGGCTAAACGAGCAGTACTTC
TRBJ2-1 | TRBV4-2 | . | TRBD2 | CASSTQTSGTYNEQFF | TGTGCCAGCAGCACCCAAACTAGCGGCACCTACAATGAGCAGTTCTTC
TRBJ2-1 | TRBV7-9 | . | TRBD2 | CASSLIRLAGDYNEQFF | TGTGCCAGCAGCTTAATACGACTAGCGGGAGATTACAATGAGCAGTTCTTC
TRBJ1-1 | TRBV7-9 | once | . | CASRSSGGVNTEAFF | TGTGCCAGCAGATCCTCGGGGGGGGTGAACACTGAAGCTTTCTTT
TRBJ2-2 | TRBV11-2 | . | TRBD1 | CASSLGGTGGTGELFF | TGTGCCAGCAGCTTAGGGGGGACAGGGGGCACCGGGGAGCTGTTTTTT
TRBJ1-5 | TRBV29-1 | . | . | CSVSNGNQPQHF | TGCAGCGTCTCCAATGGGAATCAGCCCCAGCATTTT
TRBJ1-5 | TRBV7-2 | . | . | CASSTASNQPQHF | TGTGCCAGCAGCACCGCCAGCAATCAGCCCCAGCATTTT
TRBJ2-7 | TRBV5-8 | once | . | CASSFWRAKPYEQYF | TGTGCCAGCAGCTTTTGGCGAGCCAAGCCCTACGAGCAGTACTTC
TRBJ1-5 | TRBV28 | . | . | CASSLVRDTSQHF | TGTGCCAGCAGTTTAGTGAGGGACACGTCCCAGCATTTT
TRBJ2-7 | TRBV5-4 | . | . | CASSFPGQYEQYF | TGTGCCAGCAGCTTCCCTGGCCAGTACGAGCAGTACTTC
TRBJ2-5 | TRBV10-1 | . | . | CASIGRQETQYF | TGCGCCAGCATCGGACGTCAAGAGACCCAGTACTTC
TRBJ2-5 | TRBV7-9 | large | . | CASSLPQETQYF | TGTGCCAGCAGCCTCCCCCAAGAGACCCAGTACTTC
TRBJ1-6 | TRBV2 | . | . | CASAGDNSPLHF | TGTGCCAGCGCAGGGGATAATTCACCCCTCCACTTT
TRBJ1-1 | TRBV30 | . | . | CAWSGTIGWGTEAFF | TGTGCCTGGAGTGGAACGATAGGATGGGGGACTGAAGCTTTCTTT
TRBJ2-3 | TRBV6-6 | . | TRBD1 | CASSYSEGQGGDTQYF | TGTGCCAGCAGTTACTCAGAGGGACAGGGTGGGGATACGCAGTATTTT
TRBJ2-3 | TRBV7-9 | . | TRBD1 | CASSFINRDRGTDTQYF | TGTGCCAGCAGCTTCATAAACCGGGACAGGGGTACAGATACGCAGTATTTT
TRBJ2-4 | TRBV4-1 | . | TRBD2 | CASSQEGLAGGNIQYF | TGCGCCAGCAGCCAAGAAGGGCTAGCGGGAGGGAACATTCAGTACTTC
TRBJ1-1 | TRBV7-9 | . | . | CASSLLGNTEAFF | TGTGCCAGCAGCCTACTTGGAAACACTGAAGCTTTCTTT
TRBJ2-5 | TRBV5-1 | . | . | CASSLGGGSQETQYF | TGCGCCAGCAGCTTGGGAGGCGGGTCGCAAGAGACCCAGTACTTC
TRBJ1-2 | TRBV7-9 | . | . | CASSLFLYGYTF | TGTGCCAGCAGCTTATTTCTTTATGGCTACACCTTC
TRBJ2-1 | TRBV4-1 | . | . | CASSLTRERGQFF | TGCGCCAGCAGCCTAACTCGGGAGCGCGGACAGTTCTTC
TRBJ2-7 | TRBV7-2 | . | TRBD2 | CASSPLRELYEQYF | TGTGCCAGCAGCCCCCTGCGGGAGTTGTACGAGCAGTACTTC
TRBJ1-5 | TRBV4-2 | . | . | CASSQESHQPQHF | TGTGCCAGCAGCCAAGAATCTCATCAGCCCCAGCATTTT
TRBJ1-4 | TRBV4-3 | . | . | CASSQDEGQGRLFF | TGCGCCAGCAGCCAAGATGAGGGGCAGGGTCGACTGTTTTTT
TRBJ1-5 | TRBV6-1 | . | TRBD1 | CASSVGQGMRGNQPQHF | TGTGCCAGCAGTGTGGGACAGGGGATGCGGGGCAATCAGCCCCAGCATTTT
TRBJ2-1 | TRBV11-2 | . | . | CASSLAGGGPYNEQFF | TGTGCCAGCAGCTTAGCGGGAGGGGGCCCCTACAATGAGCAGTTCTTC
TRBJ1-1 | TRBV30 | . | . | CAWGDPRGTEAFF | TGTGCCTGGGGGGATCCCAGGGGCACTGAAGCTTTCTTT
TRBJ2-3 | TRBV20-1 | . | TRBD2 | CSARLADTQYF | TGCAGTGCTCGACTAGCGGATACGCAGTATTTT
TRBJ2-5 | TRBV20-1 | . | . | CSARAETQYF | TGCAGTGCTAGAGCAGAGACCCAGTACTTC
TRBJ1-2 | TRBV2 | . | . | CASGWSYGYTF | TGTGCCAGCGGATGGAGCTATGGCTACACCTTC
TRBJ1-2 | TRBV11-1 | . | . | CASSYGQHTNYGYTF | TGTGCCAGCAGCTACGGACAGCATACTAACTATGGCTACACCTTC
TRBJ2-7 | TRBV7-2 | . | TRBD2 | CASSNSGGTYEQYF | TGTGCCAGCAGCAATAGCGGGGGGACCTACGAGCAGTACTTC
TRBJ2-1 | TRBV9 | once | TRBD1 | CASSLGQGYNEQFF | TGTGCCAGCAGCTTGGGACAGGGTTACAATGAGCAGTTCTTC
TRBJ2-7 | TRBV19 | . | TRBD1 | CASSLGSRDRALLYF | TGTGCCAGTAGTTTGGGGTCCCGGGACAGGGCCCTACTCTACTTC
TRBJ2-1 | TRBV4-3 | . | . | CASSRVNEQFF | TGCGCCAGCAGTAGGGTCAATGAGCAGTTCTTC
TRBJ2-1 | TRBV9 | few | TRBD2 | CASSPRGSSYNEQFF | TGTGCCAGCAGCCCCCGCGGGAGCTCCTACAATGAGCAGTTCTTC
TRBJ2-7 | TRBV13 | few | TRBD1 | CASSSGTGVSDEQYF | TGTGCCAGCAGCTCCGGGACAGGGGTGTCAGACGAGCAGTACTTC
TRBJ1-1 | TRBV5-8 | . | . | CASSPRNSAMNTEAFF | TGTGCCAGCAGCCCGCGAAACAGTGCAATGAACACTGAAGCTTTCTTT
TRBJ2-7 | TRBV27 | . | TRBD1 | CASSLGPRAGTELYEQYF | TGTGCCAGCAGTTTGGGTCCGCGGGCCGGGACAGAACTCTACGAGCAGTACTTC
TRBJ2-3 | TRBV10-3 | . | TRBD1 | CAIAYRGHKDTQYF | TGTGCCATCGCATACAGGGGGCACAAAGATACGCAGTATTTT
TRBJ2-4 | TRBV18 | . | TRBD1 | CASSSLPGTGRDIQYF | TGTGCCAGCTCATCGCTGCCTGGGACAGGGCGGGACATTCAGTACTTC
TRBJ1-2 | TRBV18 | once | . | CASSPSPDLYGYTF | TGTGCCAGCTCACCGAGTCCGGATCTCTATGGCTACACCTTC
TRBJ2-7 | TRBV27 | . | TRBD2 | CASSRGTSGDYEQYF | TGTGCCAGCAGTCGCGGGACTAGCGGGGACTACGAGCAGTACTTC